The 20 T cell receptor beta chains reported below all come from one sample, sequenced in a study of CD8+ T cells in alopecia areata. Sorting of pooled cutaneous lymph node cells was based on CD4, CD8alpha, NKG2D, NKG2ACE and other markers. Extraction of RNA preceded its reverse transcription into cDNA, which served as the sequencing template. TCRdb's copy holds only in-frame clones and misses some; the assay was immunoSEQ multiplex PCR. This repertoire lists about 270,000 clones without singletons; more than 0.95% sits in the top ten. Sequenced input: CD4+ T cells sorted from a lymph node. These receptors were obtained from a C3H/HeJ mouse with alopecia areata. These mice share the MHC haplotype H2-k.

As to this clone: Genes and germline are mouse. The read falls 4 residues short of the CDR3 end, and the missing part is taken from the germline J gene. The rearrangement links TRBV19 to TRBJ1-1; unclear D gene. Germline V CDR1 and CDR2: FNHDT, SITEND (reference sequence). The CDR3 has 14 residues. V lost 0 bases and J 3 bases, leaving 9 bases between the germline ends. The CDR3 reads CASSIALGYTEVFF. Partial CDR3 DNA: TGTGCCAGCAGTATAGCACTGGGGTACACA. Filled out from reference TRBV19 and TRBJ1-1, the complete variable domain reads GGIITQTPKFLIGQEGQKLTLKCQQNFNHDTMYWYRQDSGKGLRLIYYSITENDLQKGDLSEGYDASREKKSSFSLTVTSAQKNEMAVFLCASSIALGYTEVFFGKGTRLTVV.

This clone was counted only a few times. Genes here carry mouse names. With the read ending 4 residues before the CDR3 end, the germline J gene is used to fill in that end. V is TRBV1 and J is TRBJ2-1; perhaps TRBD1 as D (6 bases). V gave up 0 bases and J gave up 5 bases, with 8 bases separating them. This CDR3 is built from 14 residues. Germline V gene sequence: CDR1 NSQYPW, CDR2 LRSPGD (reference sequence). The sequenced part of the CDR3 DNA is TGCACCTGCAGTGCAGAGGCAGGGGATGCT. Translating it yields CTCSAEAGDA. From start to end, the CDR3 is CTCSAEAGDAEQFF. The full variable domain, in which reference TRBV1 and TRBJ2-1 provide the parts outside the CDR3, is VTLLEQNPRWRLVPRGQAVNLRCILKNSQYPWMSWYQQDLQKQLQWLFTLRSPGDKEVKSLPGADYLATRVTDTELRLQVANMSQGRTLYCTCSAEAGDAEQFFGPGTRLTVL.

Points on this clone: The genes are named according to mouse. Coverage ceases 4 residues before the CDR3 finishes, and the germline J gene fills in the end. The rearrangement joins TRBV5 to TRBJ2-2; maybe TRBD2 (6 bases). CDR3 length: 16 residues. The V end lost 0 bases, the J end lost 3 bases, and 11 bases lay between the germline ends. Germline assignment: CDR1 LGHNA and CDR2 YNLKQL (reference sequence). This chain's CDR3 is CASSQDGGTDTGQLYF. CDR3 bases read: TGTGCCAGCAGCCAAGACGGGGGGACGGACACCGGG.

Details on this clone: Genes and germline are mouse. The CDR3 end lies 4 residues beyond the end of the read and is filled in from the germline J gene. The chain is built from TRBV13-1 and TRBJ2-5, with D maybe TRBD1 (5 bases). The germline gives CDR1 NSHNY, CDR2 SYGAGN. The CDR3 extends over 13 amino acids. This chain's CDR3 is CASSSDKGDTQYF. The CDR3 bases that were read are TGTGCCAGCAGTTCGGACAAAGGAGAC.

With regard to this clone: The germline and genes are mouse ones. Read data end 4 residues before the CDR3 end; the end is taken from the germline J gene. The chain joins TRBV13-1 to TRBJ2-4; perhaps TRBD1 as D (5 bases). The CDR3 has 14 residues. Germline CDR1 is NSHNY and CDR2 is SYGAGN. The CDR3 region is CASSSRREGNTLYF. The part of the CDR3 DNA that was read is TGTGCCAGCAGTTCTCGGAGGGAGGGGAAC.

This clone was counted a few times. Gene names are the mouse ones. CDR3 bases read: TGTGCCAGCAGTCCTCAGGGATGGAATTCGCCC. This gives the protein CASSPQGWNSP. The entire CDR3 protein is CASSPQGWNSPLYF. The rearrangement uses TRBV19 and TRBJ1-6; D is perhaps TRBD1 (5 bases). The read halts 3 residues ahead of the CDR3 end, with the missing end drawn from the germline J gene. TRBJ1-6 is designated an ORF whose function remains uncertain. This CDR3 region has 14 residues. Germline CDR1 reads FNHDT; CDR2 reads SITEND (reference sequence). Trimming stripped 4 bases from V and 7 bases from J, with 12 bases between.

Concerning this clone itself: Gene names denote mouse genes. The read ends 4 residues early relative to the CDR3; the germline J gene fills the gap. The chain employs TRBV13-3 and TRBJ1-2, with 10 bases identical to TRBD1. With V trimmed by 5 bases and J by 2 bases, 6 bases remained unmatched. The germline CDR1 and CDR2 sequences are NNHDY and SYVADS. This CDR3 has 15 amino acids. The CDR3: CASRGMGQGNSDYTF. The covered CDR3 bases are TGTGCCAGCAGGGGGATGGGACAGGGGAACTCC.

This clone was counted a few times. The gene names here belong to mouse. The read halts 4 residues ahead of the CDR3 end, with the missing end drawn from the germline J gene. This sequence joins TRBV1 and TRBJ2-5; 7 bases are shared with TRBD2. V shed 2 bases, J shed 2 bases, and the junction held 4 bases outside the gene matches. Germline CDR1 is NSQYPW and CDR2 is LRSPGD (reference sequence). The CDR3 consists of 15 residues. The part of the CDR3 DNA that was read is TGCACCTGCAGTGCATTGCGGGGGGGCCAAGAC. It codes for CTCSALRGGQD. The whole CDR3 sequence is CTCSALRGGQDTQYF.

This clone has more than one count but fewer than ten. Each gene name is a mouse one. The read gets to within 4 residues of the CDR3 end, and the germline J gene fills in the rest. The J gene is TRBJ2-1, the V gene TRBV1; no clear D gene. The germline gives CDR1 NSQYPW, CDR2 LRSPGD (reference sequence). Trimming took 4 bases from V and 0 from J, leaving 4 bases between them. The CDR3 extends over 13 amino acids. The CDR3 loop reads CTCSDYNYAEQFF. Partial CDR3 DNA: TGCACCTGCAGTGACTATAACTATGCT.

About this clone: Mouse gene names and germline throughout. The read stops 4 residues short of the end of the CDR3; the missing end is completed from the germline J gene. The rearrangement joins TRBV1 to TRBJ2-3; D may be TRBD2 (7 bases). The CDR3 has 16 amino acids. Per the germline V gene, CDR1 is NSQYPW and CDR2 is LRSPGD (reference sequence). V lost 1 base and J lost 1, with 12 bases in between. CDR3 amino acids: CTCSAVGGAGAETLYF. The DNA read from the CDR3 is TGCACCTGCAGTGCAGTGGGGGGCGCAGGTGCAGAA.

As to this clone: Gene names are mouse gene names. The CDR3 end falls 4 residues outside the read, so it is completed with the germline J gene. The V gene is TRBV13-1, the J gene TRBJ2-1, with 11 bases lining up with TRBD2. Trimming cost V 4 bases and J 3 bases; bases outside gene matches: 6. The CDR3 totals 16 residues. In germline, CDR1 is NSHNY, CDR2 SYGAGN. CDR3 protein: CASSLDWGVFYAEQFF. The covered CDR3 bases are TGTGCCAGCAGTCTGGACTGGGGGGTCTTCTATGCT.

Note on this clone: Gene labels here are mouse ones. Sequencing ends 4 residues short of the CDR3 end; the germline J gene provides the rest. The chain combines TRBV29 with TRBJ2-5, with 8 nucleotides matching TRBD1. J was trimmed by 0 bases and V by 0 bases; bases with no gene match: 5. Per germline, CDR1 MSHET and CDR2 SYDVDS. CDR3 length equals 17 residues. CDR3 protein: CASSLSATGVNQDTQYF. Partial CDR3 DNA: TGTGCTAGCAGTTTATCGGCGACAGGGGTTAACCAAGAC.

Note on this clone: Gene names follow the mouse nomenclature. The read halts 3 residues ahead of the CDR3 end, with the missing end drawn from the germline J gene. The chain is built from TRBV19 and TRBJ1-6; no reliable D call. TRBJ1-6 is an ORF, with its function uncertain. Germline V gives CDR1 FNHDT, CDR2 SITEND (reference sequence). The CDR3 runs 15 residues. V was clipped by 5 bases and J by 0 bases, with 9 bases between them. The CDR3 sequence: CASRTDNSYNSPLYF. The sequenced part of the CDR3 DNA is TGTGCCAGCAGAACCGACAATTCCTATAATTCGCCC.

As for this clone: Genes and germline are mouse. The sequenced fragment ends 4 residues before the CDR3 boundary, so the rest is inferred from the germline J gene. In the same sample, other DNA sequences code for this CDR3. The chain combines TRBV19 with TRBJ2-1, with TRBD1 as a possible D gene (5 bases). Germline V gene sequence: CDR1 FNHDT, CDR2 SITEND (reference sequence). CDR3 size: 14 residues. Trimming took off 4 bases at V and 1 base at J, with 9 bases between the two ends. The DNA read from the CDR3 is TGTGCCAGCAGTCCGCGACAGAACTATGCT. It specifies CASSPRQNYA. From start to end, the CDR3 is CASSPRQNYAEQFF.

A note on this clone: Gene names and germline refer to mouse. The read terminates 4 residues ahead of where the CDR3 ends, so the germline J gene completes it. V gene TRBV5 combines with J gene TRBJ2-1, with 11 bases fitting TRBD2. This CDR3 is built from 16 residues. The V segment lost 2 bases and the J segment 3 bases; nucleotides outside the gene matches: 3. Germline CDR1 and CDR2: LGHNA and YNLKQL (reference sequence). This CDR3 reads CASSQQTGGVYAEQFF. The sequenced CDR3 bases are TGTGCCAGCAGCCAACAGACTGGGGGGGTCTATGCT.

In the case of this clone: Gene and germline names: mouse. CDR3 DNA, as far as it was read: TGTGCCAGCAGGGACAGATCTTCCTATAATTCGCCC. This encodes CASRDRSSYNSP. The entire CDR3 protein is CASRDRSSYNSPLYF. The chain uses TRBV19 and TRBJ1-6; D is possibly TRBD1 (6 bases). Sequencing ends 3 residues short of the CDR3 end; the germline J gene provides the rest. TRBJ1-6 is known as an ORF, though its function is uncertain. The germline gives CDR1 FNHDT, CDR2 SITEND (reference sequence). V gave up 5 bases and J gave up 0 bases, with 9 bases separating them. This CDR3 comprises 15 residues.

Only a few counts were recorded for this clone. Mouse names are used for the genes. The CDR3 spells CASRTGGDTQYF. The CDR3 bases that were read are TGTGCCAGCAGGACAGGGGGGGAC. V usage is TRBV19 and J usage is TRBJ2-5; the match to TRBD1 covers 9 bases. From the germline J gene comes the end of the CDR3, since the read stops 4 residues before it. Germline V CDR1 and CDR2: FNHDT, SITEND (reference sequence). This CDR3 has 12 amino acids.

This clone was observed at least ten times. The listed genes are named as in mouse. The CDR3 extends 4 residues past the end of the read, so its final part is completed from the germline J gene. This chain connects TRBV17 to TRBJ2-1; 10 nucleotides match TRBD2. There are 16 residues in the CDR3. J gave up 1 base and V 6 bases, and 6 bases lay outside the gene matches. The germline gives CDR1 MNHDT, CDR2 YYDKIL. The CDR3 sequence: CASSLWDWGNYAEQFF. The part of the CDR3 DNA that was read is TGTGCTAGCAGCCTCTGGGACTGGGGAAACTATGCT.

This clone was counted between two and nine times. Here the gene names and germline are mouse. The read ends 4 residues shy of where the CDR3 ends; the end is completed using the germline J gene. Other DNA variants within this sample encode the same CDR3. The J gene is TRBJ2-7, the V gene TRBV5; a weak D match, TRBD1 (5 bases). CDR3 length equals 12 residues. Germline CDR1 reads LGHNA; CDR2 reads YNLKQL (reference sequence). The CDR3 loop is CASSPDRYEQYF. The part of the CDR3 DNA that was read is TGTGCCAGCAGCCCCGACAGATAT.

There are a few counts of this clone. Mouse germline and gene names are used. The missing CDR3 end, 4 residues past where the read stops, is filled in from the germline J gene. The same CDR3 also results from other DNA sequences found in this sample. The chain is built from TRBV1 and TRBJ2-5, with 13 bases lining up with TRBD2. The CDR3 sequence is 15 residues long. Looked up from germline, CDR1 is NSQYPW and CDR2 is LRSPGD (reference sequence). The CDR3 bases that were read are TGCACCTGCAGTGCAGGGGGACTGGGGGGGGAC. The encoded protein is CTCSAGGLGGD. The CDR3 reads in full as CTCSAGGLGGDTQYF.